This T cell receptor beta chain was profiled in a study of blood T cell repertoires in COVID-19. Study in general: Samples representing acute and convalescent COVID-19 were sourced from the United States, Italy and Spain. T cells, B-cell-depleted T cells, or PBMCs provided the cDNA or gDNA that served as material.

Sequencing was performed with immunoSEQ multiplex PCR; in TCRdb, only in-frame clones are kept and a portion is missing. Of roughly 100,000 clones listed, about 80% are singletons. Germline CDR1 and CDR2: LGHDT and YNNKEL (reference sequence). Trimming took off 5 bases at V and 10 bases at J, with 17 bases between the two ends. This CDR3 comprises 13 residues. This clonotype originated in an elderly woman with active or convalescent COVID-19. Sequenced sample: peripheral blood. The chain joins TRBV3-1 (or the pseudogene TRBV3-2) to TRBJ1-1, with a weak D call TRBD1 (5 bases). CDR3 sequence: CASSSRGVMGAFF. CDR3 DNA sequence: TGTGCCAGCAGCTCCCGGGGGGTAATGGGAGCTTTCTTT.